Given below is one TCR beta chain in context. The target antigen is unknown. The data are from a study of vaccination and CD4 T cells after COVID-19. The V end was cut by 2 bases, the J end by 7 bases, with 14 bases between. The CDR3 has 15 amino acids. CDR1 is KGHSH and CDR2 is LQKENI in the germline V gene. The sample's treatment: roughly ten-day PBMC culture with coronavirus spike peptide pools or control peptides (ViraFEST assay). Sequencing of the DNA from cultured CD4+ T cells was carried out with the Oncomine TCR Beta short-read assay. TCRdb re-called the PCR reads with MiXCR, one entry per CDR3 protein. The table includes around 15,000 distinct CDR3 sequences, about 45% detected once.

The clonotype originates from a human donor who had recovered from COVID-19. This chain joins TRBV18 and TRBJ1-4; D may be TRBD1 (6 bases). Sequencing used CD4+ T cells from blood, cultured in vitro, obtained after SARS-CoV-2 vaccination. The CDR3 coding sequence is TGTGCCAGCTCACCAGGGCCCATGGGGGCTGAAAAACTGTTTTTT. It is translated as CASSPGPMGAEKLFF.